The rows below give T cell receptor beta chains drawn from one sample of a study of T cells in Graves' hyperthyroidism and ophthalmopathy. One entry per CDR3 protein results from TCRdb running MiXCR on the multiplex PCR reads. The sample includes a few hundred thousand distinct CDR3 sequences, less than 20% of them seen just once. Sequenced input: blood. These receptors were taken from a man younger than 35 with Graves' ophthalmopathy. Both conserved end residues are part of each CDR3. The order of the fields is CDR3 protein, CDR3 DNA, J gene, V gene, D gene, clone size. A D gene is named only where the DNA matches it firmly. Where a row states a size, it is once, few, many or the class of an expanded clone; other rows omit it.

CDR3aa: CSARPGGPRGEQYF
CDR3nt: TGCAGTGCCCGCCCGGGTGGGCCCCGTGGTGAGCAGTACTTC
j_gene: TRBJ2-7
v_gene: TRBV20-1
d_gene: -
abundance: many

CDR3aa: CAERLRNYEQYF
CDR3nt: TGTGCGGAGCGATTGCGCAACTACGAGCAGTACTTC
j_gene: TRBJ2-7
v_gene: TRBV28
d_gene: -
abundance: -

CDR3aa: CASSLAQGSNQPQHF
CDR3nt: TGTGCCAGCAGTTTAGCCCAGGGTAGCAATCAGCCCCAGCATTTT
j_gene: TRBJ1-5
v_gene: TRBV12-3/TRBV12-4
d_gene: -
abundance: many

CDR3aa: CAISESGPGRADTQYF
CDR3nt: TGTGCCATCAGTGAGTCAGGGCCAGGTCGTGCAGATACGCAGTATTTT
j_gene: TRBJ2-3
v_gene: TRBV10-3
d_gene: -
abundance: -

CDR3aa: CASSPGPSTPQHF
CDR3nt: TGTGCCAGCTCCCCCGGCCCGTCGACGCCCCAGCATTTT
j_gene: TRBJ1-5
v_gene: TRBV18
d_gene: -
abundance: medium-sized

CDR3aa: CASSLAGRGGKTDTQYF
CDR3nt: TGTGCCAGCAGCTTAGCCGGGCGGGGGGGAAAGACAGATACGCAGTATTTT
j_gene: TRBJ2-3
v_gene: TRBV7-2
d_gene: TRBD2
abundance: many

CDR3aa: CASGLPLQGANEKLFF
CDR3nt: TGTGCTAGTGGTTTGCCCCTACAGGGTGCTAATGAAAAACTGTTTTTT
j_gene: TRBJ1-4
v_gene: TRBV12-5
d_gene: -
abundance: -

CDR3aa: CASSAGQGASQPQHF
CDR3nt: TGTGCCAGCAGTGCGGGACAGGGGGCTAGTCAGCCCCAGCATTTT
j_gene: TRBJ1-5
v_gene: TRBV6-1
d_gene: TRBD1
abundance: -

CDR3aa: CASSLGPGGTYEQYF
CDR3nt: TGCGCCAGCAGCTTGGGACCCGGCGGGACCTACGAGCAGTACTTC
j_gene: TRBJ2-7
v_gene: TRBV5-1
d_gene: -
abundance: many

CDR3aa: CASRLLPGQGAPEQYF
CDR3nt: TGTGCCAGCAGACTTCTCCCTGGACAGGGGGCGCCCGAGCAGTACTTC
j_gene: TRBJ2-7
v_gene: TRBV28
d_gene: TRBD1
abundance: many

CDR3aa: CASSSRYSNQPQHF
CDR3nt: TGTGCCAGCAGTTCGCGGTATAGCAATCAGCCCCAGCATTTT
j_gene: TRBJ1-5
v_gene: TRBV28
d_gene: -
abundance: many

CDR3aa: CSVGGVNEQFF
CDR3nt: TGCAGCGTTGGGGGGGTCAATGAGCAGTTCTTC
j_gene: TRBJ2-1
v_gene: TRBV29-1
d_gene: -
abundance: -

CDR3aa: CASSWGSGGAFEQFF
CDR3nt: TGTGCCAGCAGCTGGGGTAGCGGGGGGGCTTTTGAGCAGTTCTTC
j_gene: TRBJ2-1
v_gene: TRBV11-2
d_gene: TRBD2
abundance: many

CDR3aa: CSARDGVYGYTF
CDR3nt: TGCAGTGCTAGGGACGGGGTCTATGGCTACACCTTC
j_gene: TRBJ1-2
v_gene: TRBV20-1
d_gene: -
abundance: medium-sized

CDR3aa: CASSGGTGVTEAFF
CDR3nt: TGTGCCAGCAGCGGCGGGACAGGGGTCACTGAAGCTTTCTTT
j_gene: TRBJ1-1
v_gene: TRBV9
d_gene: TRBD1
abundance: many

CDR3aa: CASSPGDRKYSNQPQHF
CDR3nt: TGTGCCAGCAGCCCCGGGGACAGGAAATATAGCAATCAGCCCCAGCATTTT
j_gene: TRBJ1-5
v_gene: TRBV3-1
d_gene: TRBD1
abundance: few

CDR3aa: CASSLNSPDSEAFF
CDR3nt: TGTGCCAGCAGTTTAAACAGCCCTGATAGTGAAGCTTTCTTT
j_gene: TRBJ1-1
v_gene: TRBV27
d_gene: -
abundance: many

CDR3aa: CASSFGGMDNSPLHF
CDR3nt: TGTGCCAGCAGCTTTGGGGGGATGGATAATTCACCCCTCCACTTT
j_gene: TRBJ1-6
v_gene: TRBV7-8
d_gene: -
abundance: many

CDR3aa: CASSGSGGGSSYNEQFF
CDR3nt: TGTGCCAGCAGCGGTAGCGGGGGGGGAAGCTCCTACAATGAGCAGTTCTTC
j_gene: TRBJ2-1
v_gene: TRBV7-2
d_gene: TRBD2
abundance: -

CDR3aa: CATSRDDNTEAFF
CDR3nt: TGTGCCACCAGCAGAGATGATAATACTGAAGCTTTCTTT
j_gene: TRBJ1-1
v_gene: TRBV15
d_gene: -
abundance: -

CDR3aa: CASSLAAASRTEAFF
CDR3nt: TGCGCCAGCAGCTTGGCGGCAGCATCAAGGACTGAAGCTTTCTTT
j_gene: TRBJ1-1
v_gene: TRBV5-1
d_gene: -
abundance: many

CDR3aa: CSARERVTWRYKGTEAFF
CDR3nt: TGCAGTGCTAGAGAGCGAGTGACTTGGAGATATAAGGGCACTGAAGCTTTCTTT
j_gene: TRBJ1-1
v_gene: TRBV20-1
d_gene: -
abundance: -

CDR3aa: CASTLESAPNTEAFF
CDR3nt: TGTGCCAGCACCCTGGAGTCGGCCCCGAACACTGAAGCTTTCTTT
j_gene: TRBJ1-1
v_gene: TRBV2
d_gene: -
abundance: many

CDR3aa: CASRPTIGQGAKEQYF
CDR3nt: TGTGCCAGCAGGCCGACGATAGGACAGGGGGCGAAAGAGCAGTACTTC
j_gene: TRBJ2-7
v_gene: TRBV27
d_gene: TRBD1
abundance: -

CDR3aa: CASSFEGLSSYNEQFF
CDR3nt: TGTGCCAGCAGCTTCGAGGGACTTAGCTCCTACAATGAGCAGTTCTTC
j_gene: TRBJ2-1
v_gene: TRBV7-9
d_gene: -
abundance: many